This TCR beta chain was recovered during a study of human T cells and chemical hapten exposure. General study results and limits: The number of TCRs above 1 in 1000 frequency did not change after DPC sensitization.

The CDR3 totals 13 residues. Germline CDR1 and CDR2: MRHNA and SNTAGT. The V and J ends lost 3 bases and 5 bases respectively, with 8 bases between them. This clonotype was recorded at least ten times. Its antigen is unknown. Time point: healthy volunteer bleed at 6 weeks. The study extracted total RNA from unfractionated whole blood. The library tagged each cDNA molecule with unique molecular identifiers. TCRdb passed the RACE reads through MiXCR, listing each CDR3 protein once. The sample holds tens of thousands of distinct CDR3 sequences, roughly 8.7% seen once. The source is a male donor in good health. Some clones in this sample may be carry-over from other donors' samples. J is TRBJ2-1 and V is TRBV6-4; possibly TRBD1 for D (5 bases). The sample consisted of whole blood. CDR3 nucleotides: TGTGCCAGCAGTGATAAGGGGCACAATGAGCAGTTCTTC. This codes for CASSDKGHNEQFF.